This T cell receptor (beta chain) was observed in a study of long-term antiretroviral therapy in people with HIV. Germline CDR1 is KGHSH and CDR2 is LQKENI. Trimming stripped 4 bases from V and 2 bases from J, with 2 bases between. The CDR3 is 11 amino acids. Researchers report immunoSEQ v3.0 was run at survey level. TCRdb's table, derived via immunoSEQ multiplex PCR, lists solely in-frame clones and lacks some. The table records some 25,000 clones, roughly 84% of them present only once. Remarks on this clone: Its antigen is as yet unknown.

Samples held roughly 0.85-10 million cryopreserved PBMC before DNA extraction. Study conclusions and caveats: Blood, drawn from about 2004 to 2018, may reflect older ART regimens. Clonal expansions arising prior to ART prevailed in the repertoire at every time point.

The sequences come from unsorted PBMCs, collected 4.3 years after starting antiretroviral therapy. The TCR was taken from a man aged 30 to 45 with HIV. The gene calls are TRBV18 and TRBJ1-1; D not resolved. The CDR3 DNA reads TGTGCCAGCTCACTAAACACTGAAGCTTTCTTT. Amino acid sequence: CASSLNTEAFF.